The 6 T cell receptor beta chains given below trace back to one sample, sequenced in a study of response to subunit inactivated influenza vaccine. One entry per CDR3 protein results from TCRdb running MiXCR on the RT-PCR reads. Among about 570,000 distinct CDR3 sequences, around 11% were seen once, and the ten largest hold approximately 11%. These data were also filed under a second study, of T cells expressing NK-cell markers. As that study records: A 5'RACE template switching approach incorporating UMIs was used to make TCR beta cDNA.

The sample in question was PBMCs from blood, obtained on the day of vaccination. The receptor set was obtained from a middle-aged man who received an inactivated influenza vaccine.

This clonotype was detected many times. The rearrangement joins TRBV10-3 to TRBJ2-1; 14 bases align to TRBD2. J was trimmed by 7 bases and V by 8 bases; bases with no gene match: 1. Germline V gives CDR1 ENHRY, CDR2 SYGVKD. The CDR3 length is 13 residues. CDR3 bases: TGTGCCATCGGGACTAGCGGGAGAAATGAGCAGTTCTTC. This translates into CAIGTSGRNEQFF.

The table lists this clonotype with a few counts. V is TRBV20-1 and J is TRBJ2-1; 10 positions match TRBD2. Germline CDR1 and CDR2: DFQATT and SNEGSKA (reference sequence). Trimming took 4 bases from V and 5 from J; bases not matched to a gene: 8. The CDR3 consists of 15 residues. The CDR3 DNA reads as TGCAGTGCTATAGCTACTAGCGGGATAAACAATGAGCAGTTCTTC. Its protein product is CSAIATSGINNEQFF.

V gene TRBV12-3 or TRBV12-4 combines with J gene TRBJ2-3; D is unresolved. V was shortened by 1 base and J by 5 bases, with 10 bases between the two germline ends. This CDR3 contains 14 residues. CDR3 in amino acids: CASSLDSSRDTQYF. The CDR3 bases are TGTGCCAGCAGTTTAGACAGCTCTCGAGATACGCAGTATTTT.

This clonotype was seen more than once but under ten times. This sequence joins TRBV29-1 and TRBJ2-6; the D is unclear. V lost 4 bases, J lost 0 bases, and 4 bases lay in between. The CDR3 runs 13 residues. From germline, CDR1 is SQVTM and CDR2 ANQGSEA. CDR3 in amino acids: CSVAVSGANVLTF. CDR3 DNA sequence: TGCAGCGTTGCAGTCTCTGGGGCCAACGTCCTGACTTTC.

This clonotype was counted at least ten times. This rearrangement joins TRBV18 to TRBJ1-1, with D tentatively TRBD1 (5 bases). The CDR3 loop spans 13 amino acids. The germline V gene has CDR1 KGHSH and CDR2 LQKENI. V was pared by 0 bases and J by 4 bases, with 6 bases between. This chain's CDR3 is CASSPPGATEAFF. The CDR3 region has the DNA TGTGCCAGCTCACCACCCGGGGCCACTGAAGCTTTCTTT.

The CDR3 loop reads CASSVRDRFSYEQYF. The DNA for the CDR3 is TGTGCCAGTAGTGTCCGGGACAGATTCTCCTACGAGCAGTACTTC. The chain links TRBV19 to TRBJ2-7, with TRBD1 identical over 7 bases. Germline V gene lookup returns CDR1 LNHDA and CDR2 SQIVND (reference sequence). With V trimmed by 5 bases and J by 0 bases, 7 bases remained unmatched. CDR3 length: 15 residues.